This T cell receptor beta chain is drawn from a study of blood T cell repertoires in COVID-19. Study background: The United States, Italy and Spain were the sources of the acute and convalescent COVID-19 samples.

Germline loops: CDR1 SQVTM, CDR2 ANQGSEA. Trimming cost V 6 bases and J 3 bases, with 15 bases left between them. CDR3 length equals 14 residues. Either two negative PCRs, clearance, or symptom resolution qualified Cohort 3 donors as recovered. Per the authors' pipeline: The authors estimated nucleated cell counts from reference gene primer amplification. Repertoires were generated with immunoSEQ multiplex PCR, while TCRdb's copy carries only in-frame clones and drops some. V and J calls and clone size are given by that table; D and trimming were obtained from the DNA. Among some 350,000 clones, about 90% were seen once, and the ten largest hold around 3%.

The J gene is TRBJ2-1, the V gene TRBV29-1; no reliable D call. This receptor was identified in a woman under 40 who had recovered from COVID-19. The specimen sequenced was PBMCs or T cells enriched from blood (not recorded which). CDR3 bases: TGCAGCGTCAGAGACTCTATTAACTACAATGAGCAGTTCTTC. Translating it yields CSVRDSINYNEQFF.